The clone carrying this TCR beta chain was picked up one time. The entry originates in a study of blood T cell repertoires in COVID-19. Method: immunoSEQ multiplex PCR; TCRdb's copy keeps in-frame clones and lacks some. This table holds 130,000 or so clones, approximately 86% found once. Trimming shortened V by 0 bases and J by 5 bases, and 12 bases separated the two germline ends. The CDR3 spans 16 residues. Germline V gene data show CDR1 as SGHDT and CDR2 as YYEEEE. Sample: peripheral blood. The clonotype comes from a woman between 65 and 79 years old with COVID-19, enrolled during active disease. This chain uses TRBV5-6 with TRBJ1-6; a weak D match, TRBD1 (5 bases). In DNA form, the CDR3 reads TGTGCCAGCAGCTTGGGGGGCAGGGCGGATAATTCACCCCTCCACTTT. It yields the protein CASSLGGRADNSPLHF. Full variable domain (rest looked up from reference TRBV5-6 and TRBJ1-6): DAGVTQSPTHLIKTRGQQVTLRCSPKSGHDTVSWYQQALGQGPQFIFQYYEEEERQRGNFPDRFSGHQFPNYSSELNVNALLLGDSALYLCASSLGGRADNSPLHFGNGTRLTVT.